This TCR beta chain originates from a study of OX40 agonist ivuxolimab in advanced cancers. Study summary: Mean age approximately 66 years, range about 20 to 90; approximately 83% male. Patients with prior anti-PD-1, anti-PD-L1 or anti-CTLA-4 therapy were eligible; approximately 40% had some. Partial responses were observed in three patients, of whom one had hepatocellular carcinoma and two had cutaneous melanoma.

As to this clone: The antigen is unknown.

The protocol was immunoSEQ multiplex PCR, while the TCRdb copy is restricted to in-frame clones and leaves out a portion. Of tens of thousands of clones in the sample, around nine tenths were seen once. The germline gives CDR1 SGHTA, CDR2 FQGTGA. The CDR3 is 14 residues long. Trimming took 4 bases from V and 4 from J, leaving 8 bases between them. General study findings and limits: Blood T cells, both CD4+ and CD8+, expanded clonally by week 6 at 0.1 to 3.0 mg/kg.

The receptor comes from an adult with an advanced solid tumor such as melanoma, head and neck, liver or kidney cancer. The sample was CD4+ or CD8+ T cells sorted from blood, taken in a trial of the OX40 agonist ivuxolimab. The chain joins TRBV7-3 to TRBJ1-6, with D hard to call. The CDR3 sequence is CASSSLGYNSPLHF. CDR3 nucleotide sequence: TGTGCCAGCAGCTCCTTGGGGTATAATTCACCCCTCCACTTT.